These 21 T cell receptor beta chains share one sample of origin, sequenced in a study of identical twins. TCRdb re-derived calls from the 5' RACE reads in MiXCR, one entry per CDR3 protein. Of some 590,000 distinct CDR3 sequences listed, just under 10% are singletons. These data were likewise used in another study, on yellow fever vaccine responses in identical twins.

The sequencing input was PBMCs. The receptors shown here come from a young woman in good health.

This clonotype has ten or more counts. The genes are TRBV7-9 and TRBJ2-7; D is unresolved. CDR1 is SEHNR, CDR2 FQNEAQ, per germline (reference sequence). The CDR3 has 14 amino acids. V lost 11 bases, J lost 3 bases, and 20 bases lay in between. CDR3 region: CAAAPLGTGYEQYF. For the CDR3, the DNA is TGTGCCGCCGCCCCCCTGGGCACGGGCTACGAGCAGTACTTC.

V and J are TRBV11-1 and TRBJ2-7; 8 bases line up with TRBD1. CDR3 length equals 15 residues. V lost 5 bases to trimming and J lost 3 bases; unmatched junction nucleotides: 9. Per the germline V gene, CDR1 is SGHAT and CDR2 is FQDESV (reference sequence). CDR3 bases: TGTGCCAGCAGCCATTCAGCAGGGGGCATCTACGAGCAGTACTTC. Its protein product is CASSHSAGGIYEQYF.

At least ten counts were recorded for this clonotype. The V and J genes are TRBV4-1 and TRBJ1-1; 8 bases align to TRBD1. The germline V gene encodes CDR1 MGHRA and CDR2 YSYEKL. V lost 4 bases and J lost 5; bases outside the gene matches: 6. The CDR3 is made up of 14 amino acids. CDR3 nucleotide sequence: TGCGCCAGCAGCCCGATTACAGGGGGGACTGAAGCTTTCTTT. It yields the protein CASSPITGGTEAFF.

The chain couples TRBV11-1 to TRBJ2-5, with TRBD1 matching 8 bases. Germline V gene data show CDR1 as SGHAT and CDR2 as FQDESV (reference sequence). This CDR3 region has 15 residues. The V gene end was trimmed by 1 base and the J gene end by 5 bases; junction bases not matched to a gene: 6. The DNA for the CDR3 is TGTGCCAGCAGCTTAGTGAACAGGGGGAGTGAGACCCAGTACTTC. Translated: CASSLVNRGSETQYF.

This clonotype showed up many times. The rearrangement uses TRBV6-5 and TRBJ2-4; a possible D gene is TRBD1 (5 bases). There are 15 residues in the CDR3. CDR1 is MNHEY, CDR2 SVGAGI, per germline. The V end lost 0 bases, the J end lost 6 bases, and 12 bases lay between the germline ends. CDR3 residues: CASSYSFRDRNIQYF. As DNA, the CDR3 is TGTGCCAGCAGTTACTCGTTCCGTGACAGAAACATTCAGTACTTC.

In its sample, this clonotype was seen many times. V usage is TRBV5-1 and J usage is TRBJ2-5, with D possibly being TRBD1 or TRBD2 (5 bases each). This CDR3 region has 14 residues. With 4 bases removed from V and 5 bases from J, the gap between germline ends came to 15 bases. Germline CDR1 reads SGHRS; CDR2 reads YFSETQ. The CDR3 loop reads CASSPGPAGETQYF. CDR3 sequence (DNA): TGCGCCAGCAGCCCGGGACCTGCCGGTGAGACCCAGTACTTC.

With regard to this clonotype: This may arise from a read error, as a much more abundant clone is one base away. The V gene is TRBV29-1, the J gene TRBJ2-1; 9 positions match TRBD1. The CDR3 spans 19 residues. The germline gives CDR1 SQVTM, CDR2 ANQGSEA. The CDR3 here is CGVGGPGQGEVGSYNEQFF. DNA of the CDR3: TGCGGCGTTGGGGGTCCGGGACAGGGTGAGGTCGGGTCCTACAATGAGCAGTTCTTC.

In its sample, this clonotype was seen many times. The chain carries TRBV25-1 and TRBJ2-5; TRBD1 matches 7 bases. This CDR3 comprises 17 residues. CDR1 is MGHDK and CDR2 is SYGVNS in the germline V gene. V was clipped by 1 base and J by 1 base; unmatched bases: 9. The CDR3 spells CASSEWKGQQVQETQYF. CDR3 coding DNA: TGTGCCAGCAGTGAATGGAAGGGACAGCAAGTCCAAGAGACCCAGTACTTC.

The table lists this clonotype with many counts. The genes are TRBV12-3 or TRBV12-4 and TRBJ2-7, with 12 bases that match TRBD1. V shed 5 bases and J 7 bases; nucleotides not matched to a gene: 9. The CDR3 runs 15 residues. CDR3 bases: TGTGCCAGCAGTCTCTCAGGGACAGGGGGCAGGGAGCAGTACTTC. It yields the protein CASSLSGTGGREQYF.

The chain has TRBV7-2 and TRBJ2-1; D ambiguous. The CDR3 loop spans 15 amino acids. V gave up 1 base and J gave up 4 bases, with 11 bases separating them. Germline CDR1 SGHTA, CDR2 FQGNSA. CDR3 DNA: TGTGCCAGCAGCTTAGGCCCACTTTTGTACAATGAGCAGTTCTTC. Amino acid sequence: CASSLGPLLYNEQFF.

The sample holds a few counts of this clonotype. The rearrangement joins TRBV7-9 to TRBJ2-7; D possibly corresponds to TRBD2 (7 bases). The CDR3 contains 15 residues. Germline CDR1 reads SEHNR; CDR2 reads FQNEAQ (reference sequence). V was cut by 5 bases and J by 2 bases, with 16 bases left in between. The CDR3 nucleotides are TGTGCCAGCAGCCCAATCGGCGGGGGCCCCTACGAGCAGTACTTC. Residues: CASSPIGGGPYEQYF. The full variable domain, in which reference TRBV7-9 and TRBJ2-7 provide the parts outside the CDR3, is DTGVSQNPRHKITKRGQNVTFRCDPISEHNRLYWYRQTLGQGPEFLTYFQNEAQLEKSRLLSDRFSAERPKGSFSTLEIQRTEQGDSAMYLCASSPIGGGPYEQYFGPGTRLTVT.

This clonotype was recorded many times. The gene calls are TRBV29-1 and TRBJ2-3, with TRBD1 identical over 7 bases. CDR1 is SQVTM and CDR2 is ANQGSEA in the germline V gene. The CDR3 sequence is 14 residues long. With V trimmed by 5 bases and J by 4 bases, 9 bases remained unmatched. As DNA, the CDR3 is TGCAGCGTTAGGGCATACAGGGGCTCAGATACGCAGTATTTT. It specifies CSVRAYRGSDTQYF.

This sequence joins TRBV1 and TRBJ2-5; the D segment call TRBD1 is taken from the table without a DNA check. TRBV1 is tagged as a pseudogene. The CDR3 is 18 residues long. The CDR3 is CQQLLMLGTNRKQETQYF. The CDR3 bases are TGCCAGCAGCTCCTTATGCTCGGGACAAACAGGAAGCAAGAGACCCAGTACTTC.

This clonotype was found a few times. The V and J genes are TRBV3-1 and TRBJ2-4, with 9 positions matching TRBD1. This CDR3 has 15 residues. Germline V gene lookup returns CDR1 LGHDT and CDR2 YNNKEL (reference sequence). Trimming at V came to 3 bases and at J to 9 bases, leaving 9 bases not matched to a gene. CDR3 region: CASSQGDRDNPIQYF. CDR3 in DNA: TGTGCCAGCAGCCAGGGGGACAGGGATAATCCCATTCAGTACTTC.

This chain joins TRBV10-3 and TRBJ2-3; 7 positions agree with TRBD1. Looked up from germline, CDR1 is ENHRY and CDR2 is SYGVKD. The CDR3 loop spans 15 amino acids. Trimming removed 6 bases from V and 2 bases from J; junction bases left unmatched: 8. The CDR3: CAIRWDRQDTDTQYF. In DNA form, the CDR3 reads TGTGCCATCAGATGGGACAGACAAGACACAGATACGCAGTATTTT.

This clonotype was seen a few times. In nucleotides, the CDR3 is TGCAGTCAGGGACTCTACGAGCAGTACTTC. The encoded protein is CSQGLYEQYF. This chain connects TRBV20-1 to TRBJ2-7; D perhaps matches TRBD2 (6 bases). This CDR3 contains 10 residues. V was shortened by 8 bases and J by 3 bases, with 8 bases between the two germline ends. Per germline, CDR1 DFQATT and CDR2 SNEGSKA (reference sequence).

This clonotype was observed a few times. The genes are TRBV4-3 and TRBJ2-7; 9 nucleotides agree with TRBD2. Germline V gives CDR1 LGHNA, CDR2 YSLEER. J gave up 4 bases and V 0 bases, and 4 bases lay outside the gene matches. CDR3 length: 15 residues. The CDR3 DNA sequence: TGCGCCAGCAGCCAAGAGGCTAGCGGGACATACGAGCAGTACTTC. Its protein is CASSQEASGTYEQYF.

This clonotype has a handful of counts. The CDR3 sequence is CASSGSYTDTQYF. The CDR3 DNA reads as TGTGCCAGCAGTGGCAGCTACACAGATACGCAGTATTTT. The rearrangement links TRBV6-1 to TRBJ2-3; D unresolved. Trimming removed 4 bases at V and 2 bases at J, with 7 bases between. Germline CDR1 is MNHNS and CDR2 is SASEGT. The CDR3 spans 13 residues.

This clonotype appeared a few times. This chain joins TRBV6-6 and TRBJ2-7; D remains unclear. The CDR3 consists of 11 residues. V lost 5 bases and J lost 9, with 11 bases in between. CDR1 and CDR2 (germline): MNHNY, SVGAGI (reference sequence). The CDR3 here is CASSIGVGQYF. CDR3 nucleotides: TGTGCCAGCAGTATTGGGGTCGGGCAGTACTTC.

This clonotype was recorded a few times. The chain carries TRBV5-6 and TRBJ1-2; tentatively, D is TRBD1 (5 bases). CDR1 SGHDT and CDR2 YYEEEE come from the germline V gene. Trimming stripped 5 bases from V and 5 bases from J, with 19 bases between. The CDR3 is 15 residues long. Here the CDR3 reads CASRKLSGTFYGYTF. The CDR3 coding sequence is TGTGCCAGCAGAAAACTCTCAGGGACGTTTTATGGCTACACCTTC. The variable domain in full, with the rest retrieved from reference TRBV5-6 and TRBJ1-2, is DAGVTQSPTHLIKTRGQQVTLRCSPKSGHDTVSWYQQALGQGPQFIFQYYEEEERQRGNFPDRFSGHQFPNYSSELNVNALLLGDSALYLCASRKLSGTFYGYTFGSGTRLTVV.

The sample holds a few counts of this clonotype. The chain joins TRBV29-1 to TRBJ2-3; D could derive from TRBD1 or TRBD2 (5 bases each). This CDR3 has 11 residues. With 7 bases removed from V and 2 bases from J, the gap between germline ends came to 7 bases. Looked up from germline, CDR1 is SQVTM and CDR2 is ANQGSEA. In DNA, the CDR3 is TGCAGCGGGGACCTCACAGATACGCAGTATTTT. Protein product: CSGDLTDTQYF.